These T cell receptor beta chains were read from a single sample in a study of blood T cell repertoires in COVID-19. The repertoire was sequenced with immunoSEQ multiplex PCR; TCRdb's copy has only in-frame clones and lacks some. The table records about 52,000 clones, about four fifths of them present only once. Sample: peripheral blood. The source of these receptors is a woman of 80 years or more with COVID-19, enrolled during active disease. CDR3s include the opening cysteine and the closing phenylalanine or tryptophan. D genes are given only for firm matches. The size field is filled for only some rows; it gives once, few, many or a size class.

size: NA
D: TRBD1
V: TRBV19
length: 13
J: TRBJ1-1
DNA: TGTGCCAGTAGCCCTACAGGGGGCACTGAAGCTTTCTTT
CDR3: CASSPTGGTEAFF

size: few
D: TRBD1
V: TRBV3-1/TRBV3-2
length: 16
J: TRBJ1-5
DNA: TGTGCCAGCAGCCGTGGGACAGGGGGCGTCAATCAGCCCCAGCATTTT
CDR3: CASSRGTGGVNQPQHF

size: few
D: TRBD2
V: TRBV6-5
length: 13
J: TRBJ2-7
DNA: TGTGCCAGCCTTAGCGGGAGCTCCTACGAGCAGTACTTC
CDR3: CASLSGSSYEQYF

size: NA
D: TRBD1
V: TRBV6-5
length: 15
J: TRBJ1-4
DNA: TGTGCCAGCAGTTCTGCAGGGGGTGGGAAGGAAAAACTGTTTTTT
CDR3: CASSSAGGGKEKLFF

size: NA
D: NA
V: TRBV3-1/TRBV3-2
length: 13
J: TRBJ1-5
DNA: TGTGCCAGCAGCCCAATACAGGGACAGCCCCAGCATTTT
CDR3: CASSPIQGQPQHF

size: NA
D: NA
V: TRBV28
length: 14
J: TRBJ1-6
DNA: TGTGCCAGCACCGTAGGGGCAGGGCCATCACCCCTCCACTTT
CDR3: CASTVGAGPSPLHF

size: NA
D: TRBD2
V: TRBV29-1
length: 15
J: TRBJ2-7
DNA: TGCAGCGTTGAGGGACTAGCGGGAGGGCCCTACGAGCAGTACTTC
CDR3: CSVEGLAGGPYEQYF

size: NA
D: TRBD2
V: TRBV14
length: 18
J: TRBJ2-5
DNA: TGTGCCAGCAGCCAACCCCGTGGGCTAGCGGGGTACTTGGAGACCCAGTACTTC
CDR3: CASSQPRGLAGYLETQYF

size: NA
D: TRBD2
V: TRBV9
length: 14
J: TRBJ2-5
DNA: TGTGCCAGCAGCGGAGGGACTAGCAAAGAGACCCAGTACTTC
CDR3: CASSGGTSKETQYF

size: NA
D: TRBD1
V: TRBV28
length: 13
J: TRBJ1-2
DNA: TGTGCCAGCAGGAGGGACAGAGACTATGGCTACACCTTC
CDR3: CASRRDRDYGYTF

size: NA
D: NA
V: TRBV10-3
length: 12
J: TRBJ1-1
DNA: TGTGCCATCAGCACACAGGGAAATGAAGCTTTCTTT
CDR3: CAISTQGNEAFF

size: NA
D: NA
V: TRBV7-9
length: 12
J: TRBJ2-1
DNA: TGTGCCAGCAGCCTCACGCTAAATGAGCAGTTCTTC
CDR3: CASSLTLNEQFF

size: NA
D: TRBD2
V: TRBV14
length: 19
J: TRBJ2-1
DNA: TGTGCCAGCAGCCAACTTCCGGGACTAGCGGAAAGCTCCTACAATGAGCAGTTCTTC
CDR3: CASSQLPGLAESSYNEQFF

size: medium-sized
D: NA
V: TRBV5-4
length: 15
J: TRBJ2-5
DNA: TGTGCCAGCGCCGGGTTTGGCAGTTCCCAAGAGACCCAGTACTTC
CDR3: CASAGFGSSQETQYF

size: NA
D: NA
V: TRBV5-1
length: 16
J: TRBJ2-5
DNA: TGCGCCAGCAGCTACAGTAGCGGGGGACAGGGGGAGACCCAGTACTTC
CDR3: CASSYSSGGQGETQYF

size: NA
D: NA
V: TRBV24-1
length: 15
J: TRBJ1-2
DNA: TGTGCCACCAGTGATCCCCTCAGCAGGGTAGGTGGCTACACCTTC
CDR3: CATSDPLSRVGGYTF

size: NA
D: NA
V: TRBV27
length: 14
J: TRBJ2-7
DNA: TGTGCCAGCAGCCATAGACAGGCTTTATACGAGCAGTACTTC
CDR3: CASSHRQALYEQYF

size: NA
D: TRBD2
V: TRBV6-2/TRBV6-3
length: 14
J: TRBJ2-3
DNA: TGTGCCAGCAGTCAGGGACTAGCATCAGATACGCAGTATTTT
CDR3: CASSQGLASDTQYF

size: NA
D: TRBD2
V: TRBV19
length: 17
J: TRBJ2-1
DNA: TGTGCCAGTAGTCCGAAGGGGATGGGACTAGCGGGCGGGCTACTATTCTTC
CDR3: CASSPKGMGLAGGLLFF

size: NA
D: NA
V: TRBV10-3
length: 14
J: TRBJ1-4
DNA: TGTGCCATCAGCGCAGTGGGAGTTCGTGAAAAACTGTTTTTT
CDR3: CAISAVGVREKLFF

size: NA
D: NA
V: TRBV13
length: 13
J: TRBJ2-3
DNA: TGTGCCAGCAGCTTCACGGGAGCAGATACGCAGTATTTT
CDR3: CASSFTGADTQYF

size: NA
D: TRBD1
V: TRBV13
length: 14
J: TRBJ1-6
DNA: TGTGCCAGCAGGAGGACAGGGCTTAATTCACCCCTCCACTTT
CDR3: CASRRTGLNSPLHF

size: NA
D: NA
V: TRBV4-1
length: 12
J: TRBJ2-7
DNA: TGCGCCAGCAGCCAAGTTGCGAGCGAGCAGTACTTC
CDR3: CASSQVASEQYF

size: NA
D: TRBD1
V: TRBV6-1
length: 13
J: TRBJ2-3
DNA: TGTGCCAGCATCGAACAGGGGACAGATACGCAGTATTTT
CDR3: CASIEQGTDTQYF

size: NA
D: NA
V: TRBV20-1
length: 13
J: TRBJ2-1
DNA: TGCAGTGCTAGTCGGATAGGGGACAATGAGCAGTTCTTC
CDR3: CSASRIGDNEQFF

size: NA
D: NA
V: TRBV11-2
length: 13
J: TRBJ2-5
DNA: TGTGCCAGCAGCTTCACTCTCCAAGAGACCCAGTACTTC
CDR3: CASSFTLQETQYF

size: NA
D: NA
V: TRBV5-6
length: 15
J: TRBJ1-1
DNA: TGTGCCAGCAGCTTGGAGTTCGGCAGGGCAACTGAAGCTTTCTTT
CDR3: CASSLEFGRATEAFF

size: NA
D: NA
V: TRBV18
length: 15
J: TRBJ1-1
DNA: TGTGCCAGCTCACCAAGTATTGCAGGTAACACTGAAGCTTTCTTT
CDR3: CASSPSIAGNTEAFF

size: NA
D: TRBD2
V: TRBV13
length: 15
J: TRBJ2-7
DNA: TGTGCCAGCAGAAGTAGCGGGACGGGGTCCTACGAGCAGTACTTC
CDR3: CASRSSGTGSYEQYF

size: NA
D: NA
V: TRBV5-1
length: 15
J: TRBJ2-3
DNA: TGCGCCAGCAGCTTGGATGGCGGCCGCACAGATACGCAGTATTTT
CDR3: CASSLDGGRTDTQYF

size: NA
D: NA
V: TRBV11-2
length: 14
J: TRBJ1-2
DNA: TGTGCCAGCAGCTTCGAAATACAGCGGGATGGCTACACCTTC
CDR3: CASSFEIQRDGYTF

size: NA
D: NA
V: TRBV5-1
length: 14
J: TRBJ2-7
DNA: TGCGCCAGCAGCTTTTCGACAGGCAACTACGAGCAGTACTTC
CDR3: CASSFSTGNYEQYF

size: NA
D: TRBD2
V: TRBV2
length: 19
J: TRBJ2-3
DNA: TGTGCCAGCAGTCCAACCAGGGGGACTAGCGGGATGATCACAGATACGCAGTATTTT
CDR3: CASSPTRGTSGMITDTQYF

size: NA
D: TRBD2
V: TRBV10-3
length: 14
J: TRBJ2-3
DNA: TGTGCCATCAGACTAGCGGCTAGCACAGATACGCAGTATTTT
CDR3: CAIRLAASTDTQYF

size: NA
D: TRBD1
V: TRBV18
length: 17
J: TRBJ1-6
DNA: TGTGCCAGCTCACCATTGGGACAGGGGGTCGGTAATTCACCCCTCCACTTT
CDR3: CASSPLGQGVGNSPLHF

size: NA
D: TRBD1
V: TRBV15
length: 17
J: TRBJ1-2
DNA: TGTGCCACCAGCAGACTCCGACAGGGAAAGGCCGACTATGGCTACACCTTC
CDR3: CATSRLRQGKADYGYTF

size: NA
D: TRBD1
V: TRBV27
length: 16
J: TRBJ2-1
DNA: TGTGCCAGCAGCCCGACGGACAGGGTAACCTACAATGAGCAGTTCTTC
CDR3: CASSPTDRVTYNEQFF

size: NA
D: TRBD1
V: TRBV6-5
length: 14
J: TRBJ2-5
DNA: TGTGCCAGCAGTAAGACAGGGACCCAAGAGACCCAGTACTTC
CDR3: CASSKTGTQETQYF

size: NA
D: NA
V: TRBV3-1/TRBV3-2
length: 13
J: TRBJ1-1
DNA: TGTGCCAGCAGTCCGGACGAGGGCACTGAAGCTTTCTTT
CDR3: CASSPDEGTEAFF

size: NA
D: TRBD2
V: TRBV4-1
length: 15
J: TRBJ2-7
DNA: TGCGCCAGCAGCCCAGGGGCTAGCGGGTCCTACGAGCAGTACTTC
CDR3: CASSPGASGSYEQYF

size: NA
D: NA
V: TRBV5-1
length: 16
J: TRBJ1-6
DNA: TGCGCCAGCAGCTTGGATGGAGGTCGGGTGAATTCACCCCTCCACTTT
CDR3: CASSLDGGRVNSPLHF

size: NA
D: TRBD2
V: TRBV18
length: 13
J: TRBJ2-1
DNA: TGTGCCAGCTCACCGACTAGCGGTAATGAGCAGTTCTTC
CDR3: CASSPTSGNEQFF

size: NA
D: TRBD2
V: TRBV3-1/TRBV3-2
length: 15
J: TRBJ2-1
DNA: TGTGCCAGCAGCCCCCTCTTTAGCGGGATCAATGAGCAGTTCTTC
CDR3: CASSPLFSGINEQFF

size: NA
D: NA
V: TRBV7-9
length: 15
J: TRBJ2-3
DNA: TGTGCCAGCAGATTTAGGGGCCAGGGCCCAGATACGCAGTATTTT
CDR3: CASRFRGQGPDTQYF

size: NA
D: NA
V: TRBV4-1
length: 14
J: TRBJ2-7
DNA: TGCGCCAGCAGCCAAGTTCAGGGGAGCTACGAGCAGTACTTC
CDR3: CASSQVQGSYEQYF